This T cell receptor (beta chain) was recorded in a study of T cell responses to AZD1222 COVID-19 vaccine. Study-level results: Most donors were white British and more were female, and clonal diversity was possibly underestimated. Spike was spanned by vaccine-associated CD4 TCRs, with dominance at 160-218 and 743-854.

Germline V CDR1 and CDR2: MDHEN, SYDVKM. CDR3 size: 18 residues. The V end lost 5 bases, the J end lost 3 bases, and 26 bases lay between the germline ends. Regarding this clone: Its antigen is not identified.

Data came from immunoSEQ multiplex PCR; TCRdb stores just in-frame clones and leaves some out. The sample consists of 180,000 or so clones, roughly 94% of them appearing once. The sequence derives from an adult who received the AZD1222 COVID-19 vaccine. The chain employs TRBV28 and TRBJ2-7; D remains ambiguous. Specimen: peripheral blood, collected 28 days after the second AZD1222 dose. The CDR3 loop reads CASSPLPKGRSAGYEQYF. In DNA, the CDR3 is TGTGCCAGCAGTCCTCTCCCGAAAGGCAGGTCCGCCGGCTACGAGCAGTACTTC.